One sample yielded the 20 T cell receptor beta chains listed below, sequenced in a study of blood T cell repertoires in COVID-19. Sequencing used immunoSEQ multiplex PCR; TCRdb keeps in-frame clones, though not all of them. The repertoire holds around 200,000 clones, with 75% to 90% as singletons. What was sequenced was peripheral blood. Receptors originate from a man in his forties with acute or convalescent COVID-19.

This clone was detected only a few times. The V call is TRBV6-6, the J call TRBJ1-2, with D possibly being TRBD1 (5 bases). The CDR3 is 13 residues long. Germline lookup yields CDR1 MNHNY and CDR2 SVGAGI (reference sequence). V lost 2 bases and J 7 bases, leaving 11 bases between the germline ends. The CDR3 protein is CASSYQGSGGYTF. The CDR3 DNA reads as TGTGCCAGCAGTTACCAGGGTAGTGGTGGCTACACCTTC.

The CDR3 spells CASSLLLTMTGYFEQYF. CDR3 DNA sequence: TGTGCCAGCAGCTTGCTCTTGACCATGACAGGGTACTTCGAGCAGTACTTC. The chain employs TRBV5-6 and TRBJ2-7; 7 positions match TRBD1. V lost 1 base and J lost 6; bases outside the gene matches: 16. Germline CDR1 and CDR2: SGHDT and YYEEEE. This CDR3 has 17 amino acids.

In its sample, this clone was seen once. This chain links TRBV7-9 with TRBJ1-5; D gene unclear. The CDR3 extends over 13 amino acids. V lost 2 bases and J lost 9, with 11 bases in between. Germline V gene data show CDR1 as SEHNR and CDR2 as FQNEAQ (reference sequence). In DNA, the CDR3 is TGTGCCAGCAGCTTACCCGGTGTGAGGCCCCAGCATTTT. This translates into CASSLPGVRPQHF.

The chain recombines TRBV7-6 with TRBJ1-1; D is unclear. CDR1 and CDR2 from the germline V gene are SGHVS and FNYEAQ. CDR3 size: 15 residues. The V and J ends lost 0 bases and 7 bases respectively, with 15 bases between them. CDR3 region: CASSLALFGEFEAFF. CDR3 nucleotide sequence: TGTGCCAGCAGCTTAGCGCTTTTTGGGGAGTTTGAAGCTTTCTTT. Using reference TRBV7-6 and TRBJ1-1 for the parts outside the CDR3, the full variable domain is GAGVSQSPRYKVTKRGQDVALRCDPISGHVSLYWYRQALGQGPEFLTYFNYEAQQDKSGLPNDRFSAERPEGSISTLTIQRTEQRDSAMYRCASSLALFGEFEAFFGQGTRLTVV.

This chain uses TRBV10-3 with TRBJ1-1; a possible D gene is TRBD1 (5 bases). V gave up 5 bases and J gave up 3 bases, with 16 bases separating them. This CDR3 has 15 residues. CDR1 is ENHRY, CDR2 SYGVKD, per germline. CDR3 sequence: CAISQAWQGDTEAFF. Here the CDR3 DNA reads TGTGCCATCAGTCAAGCCTGGCAGGGTGACACTGAAGCTTTCTTT.

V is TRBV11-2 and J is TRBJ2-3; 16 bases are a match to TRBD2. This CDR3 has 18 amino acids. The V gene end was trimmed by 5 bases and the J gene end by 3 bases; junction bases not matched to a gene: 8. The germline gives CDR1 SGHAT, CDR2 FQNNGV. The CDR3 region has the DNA TGTGCCAGCAGCCCCCCGGGACTAGCGGGGGGGCCAACAGATACGCAGTATTTT. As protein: CASSPPGLAGGPTDTQYF.

The CDR3 here is CATSTGTGSREQYF. The CDR3 nucleotides read TGTGCCACCAGCACCGGGACAGGGAGTAGAGAGCAGTACTTC. The chain joins TRBV15 to TRBJ2-7, with TRBD1 matching 9 bases. Trimming cost V 4 bases and J 7 bases; bases outside gene matches: 8. The CDR3 totals 14 residues. CDR1 and CDR2 (germline): LNHNV, YYDKDF (reference sequence).

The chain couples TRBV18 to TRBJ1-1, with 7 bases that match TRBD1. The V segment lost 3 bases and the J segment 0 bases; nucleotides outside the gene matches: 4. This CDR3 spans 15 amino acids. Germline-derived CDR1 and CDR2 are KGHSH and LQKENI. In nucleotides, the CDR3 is TGTGCCAGCTCACCCGACAGGGTGTTGAACACTGAAGCTTTCTTT. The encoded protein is CASSPDRVLNTEAFF.

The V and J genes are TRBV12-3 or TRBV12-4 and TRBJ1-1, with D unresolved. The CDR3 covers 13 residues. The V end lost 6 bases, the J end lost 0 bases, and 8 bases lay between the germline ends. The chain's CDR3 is CASSHRLNTEAFF. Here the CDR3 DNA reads TGTGCCAGCAGCCACCGGTTGAACACTGAAGCTTTCTTT.

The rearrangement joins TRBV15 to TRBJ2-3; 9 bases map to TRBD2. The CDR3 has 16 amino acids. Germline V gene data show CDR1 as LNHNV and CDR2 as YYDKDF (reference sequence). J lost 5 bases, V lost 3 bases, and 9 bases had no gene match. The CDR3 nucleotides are TGTGCCACCAGCAGCGCTTGGCGGGGGGGAATAGATACGCAGTATTTT. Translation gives CATSSAWRGGIDTQYF.

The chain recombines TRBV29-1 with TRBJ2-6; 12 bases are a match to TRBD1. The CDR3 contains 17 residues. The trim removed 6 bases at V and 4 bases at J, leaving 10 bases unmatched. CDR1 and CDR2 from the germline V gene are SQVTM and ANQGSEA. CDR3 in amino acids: CSVGDRGRMDGANVLTF. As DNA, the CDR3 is TGCAGCGTCGGGGACAGGGGGCGAATGGACGGGGCCAACGTCCTGACTTTC.

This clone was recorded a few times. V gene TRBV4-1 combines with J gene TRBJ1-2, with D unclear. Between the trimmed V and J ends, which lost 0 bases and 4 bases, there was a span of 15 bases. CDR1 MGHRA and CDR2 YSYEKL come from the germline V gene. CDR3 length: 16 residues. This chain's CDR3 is CASSQDSREGGYGYTF. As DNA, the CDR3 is TGCGCCAGCAGCCAAGACTCCCGGGAGGGTGGCTATGGCTACACCTTC.

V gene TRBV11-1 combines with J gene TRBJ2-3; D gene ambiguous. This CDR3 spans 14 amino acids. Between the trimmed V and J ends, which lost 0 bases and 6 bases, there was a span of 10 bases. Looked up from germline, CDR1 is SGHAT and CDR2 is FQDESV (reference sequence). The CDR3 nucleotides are TGTGCCAGCAGCTTAGCGTGGCAGATCGATACGCAGTATTTT. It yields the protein CASSLAWQIDTQYF. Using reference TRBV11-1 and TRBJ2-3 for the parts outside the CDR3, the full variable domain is EAEVAQSPRYKITEKSQAVAFWCDPISGHATLYWYRQILGQGPELLVQFQDESVVDDSQLPKDRFSAERLKGVDSTLKIQPAELGDSAMYLCASSLAWQIDTQYFGPGTRLTVL.

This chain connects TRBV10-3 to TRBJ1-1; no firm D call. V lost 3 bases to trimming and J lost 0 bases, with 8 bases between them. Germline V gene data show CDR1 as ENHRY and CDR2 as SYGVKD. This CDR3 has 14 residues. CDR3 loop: CAISDPSMNTEAFF. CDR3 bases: TGTGCCATCAGTGATCCCAGTATGAACACTGAAGCTTTCTTT.

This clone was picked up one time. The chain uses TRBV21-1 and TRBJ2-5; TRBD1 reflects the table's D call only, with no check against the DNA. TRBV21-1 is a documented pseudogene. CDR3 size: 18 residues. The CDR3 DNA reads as TGTGCCAGCAGCAAAGTAGGGACAGGGGGCGAAGAGGGAGAGACCCAGTACTTC. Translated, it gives CASSKVGTGGEEGETQYF.

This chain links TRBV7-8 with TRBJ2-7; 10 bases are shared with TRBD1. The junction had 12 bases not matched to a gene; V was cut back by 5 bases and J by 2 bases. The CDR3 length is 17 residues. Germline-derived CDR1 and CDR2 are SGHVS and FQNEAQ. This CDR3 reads CASSLQIVGQGAYEQYF. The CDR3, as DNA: TGTGCCAGCAGCCTTCAAATCGTAGGACAGGGGGCCTACGAGCAGTACTTC. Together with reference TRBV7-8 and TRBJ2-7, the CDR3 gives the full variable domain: GAGVSQSPRYKVAKRGQDVALRCDPISGHVSLFWYQQALGQGPEFLTYFQNEAQLDKSGLPSDRFFAERPEGSVSTLKIQRTQQEDSAVYLCASSLQIVGQGAYEQYFGPGTRLTVT.

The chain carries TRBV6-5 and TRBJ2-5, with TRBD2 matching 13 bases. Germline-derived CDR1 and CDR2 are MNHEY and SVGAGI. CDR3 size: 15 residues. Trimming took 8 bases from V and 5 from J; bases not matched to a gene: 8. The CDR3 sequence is CASGTSGGAGETQYF. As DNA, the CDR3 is TGTGCCAGCGGCACTAGCGGGGGGGCAGGCGAGACCCAGTACTTC.

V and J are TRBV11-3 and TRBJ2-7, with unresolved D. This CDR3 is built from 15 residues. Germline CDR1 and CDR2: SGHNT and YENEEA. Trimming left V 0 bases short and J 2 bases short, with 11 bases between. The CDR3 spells CASSLEGTDTYEQYF. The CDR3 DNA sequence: TGTGCCAGCAGCTTAGAGGGCACAGACACCTACGAGCAGTACTTC.

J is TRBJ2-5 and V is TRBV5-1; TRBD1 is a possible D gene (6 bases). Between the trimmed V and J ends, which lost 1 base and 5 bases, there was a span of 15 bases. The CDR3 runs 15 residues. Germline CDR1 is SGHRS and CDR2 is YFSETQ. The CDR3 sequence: CASSLLARGFETQYF. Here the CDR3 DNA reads TGCGCCAGCAGCTTGTTGGCCAGGGGTTTTGAGACCCAGTACTTC.

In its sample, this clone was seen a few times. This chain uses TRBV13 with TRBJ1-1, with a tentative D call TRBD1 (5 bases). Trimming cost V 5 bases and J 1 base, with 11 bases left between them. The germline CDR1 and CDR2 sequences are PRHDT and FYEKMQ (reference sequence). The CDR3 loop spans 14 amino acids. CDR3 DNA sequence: TGTGCCAGCAGCGCCCGACAGACGAACACTGAAGCTTTCTTT. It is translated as CASSARQTNTEAFF.